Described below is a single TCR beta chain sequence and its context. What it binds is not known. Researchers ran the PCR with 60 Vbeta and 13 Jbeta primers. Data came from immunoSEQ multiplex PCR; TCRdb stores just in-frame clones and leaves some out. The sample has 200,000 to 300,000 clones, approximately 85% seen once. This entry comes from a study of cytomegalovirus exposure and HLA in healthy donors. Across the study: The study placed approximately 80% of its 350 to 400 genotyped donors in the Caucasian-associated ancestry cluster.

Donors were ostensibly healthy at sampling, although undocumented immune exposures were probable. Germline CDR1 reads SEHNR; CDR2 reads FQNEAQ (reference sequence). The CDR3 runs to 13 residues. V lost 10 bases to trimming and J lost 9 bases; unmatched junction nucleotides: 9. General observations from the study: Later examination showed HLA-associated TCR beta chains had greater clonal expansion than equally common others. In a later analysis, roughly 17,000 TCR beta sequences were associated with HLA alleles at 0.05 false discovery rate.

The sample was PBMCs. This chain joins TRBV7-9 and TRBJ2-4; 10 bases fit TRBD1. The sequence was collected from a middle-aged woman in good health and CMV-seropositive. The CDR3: CATRDRGHVIQYF. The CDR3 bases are TGTGCCACCCGGGACAGGGGACATGTCATTCAGTACTTC.